These 9 T cell receptor beta chains originate from one sample sequenced in a study of blood T cell repertoires in COVID-19. The table came from immunoSEQ multiplex PCR; TCRdb's copy has only in-frame clones and leaves some out. The sample consists of roughly 100,000 clones, about 90% of them appearing once. The specimen sequenced was peripheral blood. These receptors were taken from a man aged 50 to 60 with acute or convalescent COVID-19.

The V gene is TRBV15, the J gene TRBJ1-1, with a tentative D call TRBD1 (6 bases). The CDR3 is 15 residues long. Germline V gives CDR1 LNHNV, CDR2 YYDKDF (reference sequence). V was shortened by 5 bases and J by 3 bases, with 16 bases between the two germline ends. This CDR3 is CATSPGTIVDTEAFF. CDR3 nucleotides: TGTGCCACCAGCCCTGGGACAATCGTAGACACTGAAGCTTTCTTT.

This chain connects TRBV6-2 or TRBV6-3 to TRBJ1-5; no definite D call. The CDR3 is 21 amino acids. Trimming left V 2 bases short and J 0 bases short, with 26 bases between. Germline loops: CDR1 MNHEY, CDR2 SVGEGT. DNA for the CDR3: TGTGCCAGCAGTTACCCGCCCACCCGGTTTGGCAGGCGATATAGCAATCAGCCCCAGCATTTT. Protein product: CASSYPPTRFGRRYSNQPQHF.

This clone is a singleton in its sample. The V and J genes are TRBV5-8 and TRBJ1-1, with D hard to call. The CDR3 spans 14 residues. Germline lookup yields CDR1 SGHTS and CDR2 YDEGEE. V lost 4 bases and J lost 5, with 15 bases in between. The CDR3 reads CASSPFGVGTEAFF. CDR3 sequence (DNA): TGTGCCAGCAGCCCTTTCGGGGTGGGGACTGAAGCTTTCTTT.

The chain carries TRBV3-1 (or the pseudogene TRBV3-2) and TRBJ2-3; no clear D. The CDR3 loop spans 14 amino acids. Germline-derived CDR1 and CDR2 are LGHDT and YNNKEL (reference sequence). The V and J ends lost 1 base and 4 bases respectively, with 9 bases between them. CDR3 nucleotide sequence: TGTGCCAGCAGCCAAGGGCCTCTGTCAGATACGCAGTATTTT. Translation: CASSQGPLSDTQYF.

The chain joins TRBV28 to TRBJ2-2; TRBD1 agrees at 8 bases. The CDR3 consists of 15 residues. From germline, CDR1 is MDHEN and CDR2 SYDVKM. V shed 2 bases and J 5 bases; nucleotides not matched to a gene: 4. The CDR3 protein is CASSLVTGGTGELFF. DNA for the CDR3: TGTGCCAGCAGTTTAGTTACAGGGGGAACCGGGGAGCTGTTTTTT.

This chain uses TRBV9 with TRBJ2-7; a weak D match, TRBD2 (7 bases). V was pared by 0 bases and J by 6 bases, with 19 bases between. Germline V gene lookup returns CDR1 SGDLS and CDR2 YYNGEE. The CDR3 spans 16 residues. CDR3 DNA sequence: TGTGCCAGCAGCGTAGCTGGGGGGGGCCCTACCGCCGAGCAGTACTTC. This encodes CASSVAGGGPTAEQYF.

V usage is TRBV28 and J usage is TRBJ1-5, with D possibly matching TRBD1 (5 bases). Looked up from germline, CDR1 is MDHEN and CDR2 is SYDVKM. V was shortened by 9 bases and J by 7 bases, with 19 bases between the two germline ends. CDR3 size: 14 residues. The CDR3 is CASTSTEHRQPQHF. As DNA, the CDR3 is TGTGCCAGTACTTCGACAGAGCATCGCCAGCCCCAGCATTTT. The full variable domain, rest sourced from reference TRBV28 and TRBJ1-5, is DVKVTQSSRYLVKRTGEKVFLECVQDMDHENMFWYRQDPGLGLRLIYFSYDVKMKEKGDIPEGYSVSREKKERFSLILESASTNQTSMYLCASTSTEHRQPQHFGDGTRLSIL.

V is TRBV2 and J is TRBJ1-1, with 7 nucleotides matching TRBD1. Germline CDR1 and CDR2: SNHLY and FYNNEI. This CDR3 region has 16 residues. Unmatched junction bases numbered 11, after V lost 7 bases and J lost 0 bases. As DNA, the CDR3 is TGTGCCAGCATAGGTATTCCTACAGGGGTGAACACTGAAGCTTTCTTT. It is translated as CASIGIPTGVNTEAFF.

Only one count was recorded for this clone. The chain has TRBV9 and TRBJ2-5, with D possibly being TRBD2 (6 bases). The CDR3 sequence is 15 residues long. Germline CDR1 is SGDLS and CDR2 is YYNGEE. V lost 0 bases to trimming and J lost 3 bases, with 12 bases between them. The CDR3 reads CASSVDASSEETQYF. DNA of the CDR3: TGTGCCAGCAGCGTAGACGCTTCTAGCGAAGAGACCCAGTACTTC. The full variable domain, rest sourced from reference TRBV9 and TRBJ2-5, is DSGVTQTPKHLITATGQRVTLRCSPRSGDLSVYWYQQSLDQGLQFLIQYYNGEERAKGNILERFSAQQFPDLHSELNLSSLELGDSALYFCASSVDASSEETQYFGPGTRLLVL.